The text below deals with one T cell receptor (beta chain). Its antigen is not known. This record belongs to a study of T cell repertoires in cytomegalovirus infection. At the level of the study: Indicated by public TCR beta signatures were CMV infection and matching HLA type.

MiXCR, run by TCRdb on the reads, gives a single entry per CDR3 protein. The sample holds 200,000 to 300,000 distinct CDR3 sequences, approximately 13% seen once. Germline-derived CDR1 and CDR2 are LGHNA and YNFKEQ. This CDR3 has 17 residues. The trim removed 0 bases at V and 1 base at J, leaving 5 bases unmatched. Study-wide points: Dominating the ex vivo response were HLA-C-restricted CMV-specific TCR beta clonotypes. Summed frequency of public TCR beta families distinguished CMV carriers with the relevant HLA.

This clonotype originated in a human donor in good health (CMV status not recorded). Some clones in this sample may be carry-over from other donors' samples. Input material: PBMCs. The chain has TRBV4-2 and TRBJ2-2; 7 bases are shared with TRBD2. The CDR3 sequence: CASSQEIQRGNTGELFF. CDR3 sequence (DNA): TGTGCCAGCAGCCAAGAGATACAGCGGGGGAACACCGGGGAGCTGTTTTTT.